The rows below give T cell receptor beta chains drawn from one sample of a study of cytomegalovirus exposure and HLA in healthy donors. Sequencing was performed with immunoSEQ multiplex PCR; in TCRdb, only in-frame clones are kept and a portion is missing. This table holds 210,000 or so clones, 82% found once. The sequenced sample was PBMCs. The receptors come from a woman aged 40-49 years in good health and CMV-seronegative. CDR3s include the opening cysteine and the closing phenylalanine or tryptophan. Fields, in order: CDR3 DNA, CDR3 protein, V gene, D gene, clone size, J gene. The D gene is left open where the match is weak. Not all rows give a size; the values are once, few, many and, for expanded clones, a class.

CDR3 DNA: TGTGCCTGGAGTGCGCGGGACAGCTTCTACAATGAGCAGTTCTTC
CDR3 protein: CAWSARDSFYNEQFF
V gene: TRBV30
D gene: -
clone size: -
J gene: TRBJ2-1

CDR3 DNA: TGCAGCGTGGGTCTCGGGACAGGGTCCTACGAGCAGTACTTC
CDR3 protein: CSVGLGTGSYEQYF
V gene: TRBV29-1
D gene: TRBD1
clone size: -
J gene: TRBJ2-7

CDR3 DNA: TGTGCCAGCAGCGGGACTAGCGGGGGCCTATTCACAGATACGCAGTATTTT
CDR3 protein: CASSGTSGGLFTDTQYF
V gene: TRBV28
D gene: TRBD2
clone size: -
J gene: TRBJ2-3

CDR3 DNA: TGTGCCAGCAGTTTGGGCAGGGGAGATGAAAAACTGTTTTTT
CDR3 protein: CASSLGRGDEKLFF
V gene: TRBV28
D gene: -
clone size: -
J gene: TRBJ1-4

CDR3 DNA: TGTGCCAGCAGAATGGGACAGGGGGCTTCAGATACGCAGTATTTT
CDR3 protein: CASRMGQGASDTQYF
V gene: TRBV9
D gene: TRBD1
clone size: -
J gene: TRBJ2-3

CDR3 DNA: TGTGCCTGGAGTCCCAGAACGGGGGGGAAAGAGACCCAGTACTTC
CDR3 protein: CAWSPRTGGKETQYF
V gene: TRBV30
D gene: TRBD2
clone size: -
J gene: TRBJ2-5

CDR3 DNA: TGTGCCAGCAGCGGGGGTCAGGGGGATCTAGATACGCAGTATTTT
CDR3 protein: CASSGGQGDLDTQYF
V gene: TRBV9
D gene: TRBD1
clone size: -
J gene: TRBJ2-3

CDR3 DNA: TGTGCCAGCTCACCACGGGGACTCCCAGGTGAAAAACTGTTTTTT
CDR3 protein: CASSPRGLPGEKLFF
V gene: TRBV18
D gene: -
clone size: once
J gene: TRBJ1-4

CDR3 DNA: TGTGCCAGTAGACCCACCCCCGACAGGCAGGAGCAGTACTTC
CDR3 protein: CASRPTPDRQEQYF
V gene: TRBV19
D gene: -
clone size: -
J gene: TRBJ2-7

CDR3 DNA: TGCAGCGTGTACAGGGGCGGATTTTCTGAAGCTTTCTTT
CDR3 protein: CSVYRGGFSEAFF
V gene: TRBV29-1
D gene: TRBD1
clone size: -
J gene: TRBJ1-1

CDR3 DNA: TGCGCCAGCAGCTTGGAGGCGGTGGGAGGGACAGGGATCGGCAAAAACATTCAGTACTTC
CDR3 protein: CASSLEAVGGTGIGKNIQYF
V gene: TRBV5-1
D gene: TRBD1
clone size: -
J gene: TRBJ2-4

CDR3 DNA: TGCGCCAGCAGCCGGGCCGGGAATAGGGAAGGAGAAAAACTGTTTTTT
CDR3 protein: CASSRAGNREGEKLFF
V gene: TRBV4-3
D gene: -
clone size: -
J gene: TRBJ1-4

CDR3 DNA: TGTGCCAGCAGCCCCTCACAGGGGAACACTGAAGCTTTCTTT
CDR3 protein: CASSPSQGNTEAFF
V gene: TRBV7-9
D gene: -
clone size: -
J gene: TRBJ1-1

CDR3 DNA: TGTGCCAGCAGTTACTTGGGGGGTCCCCAGTACTTC
CDR3 protein: CASSYLGGPQYF
V gene: TRBV6-5
D gene: -
clone size: once
J gene: TRBJ2-5

CDR3 DNA: TGTGCCAGCAGCTTGAGTACGCTCACAGATACGCAGTATTTT
CDR3 protein: CASSLSTLTDTQYF
V gene: TRBV7-3
D gene: -
clone size: -
J gene: TRBJ2-3

CDR3 DNA: TGTGCCAGCAGCCCCCAGGAGGGGGGGCGGAATGAGCAGTTCTTC
CDR3 protein: CASSPQEGGRNEQFF
V gene: TRBV7-3
D gene: -
clone size: -
J gene: TRBJ2-1

CDR3 DNA: TGTGCCAGCAGCTTAAGGATGGGCTACTGGGAGCTGTTTTTT
CDR3 protein: CASSLRMGYWELFF
V gene: TRBV7-2
D gene: -
clone size: -
J gene: TRBJ2-2

CDR3 DNA: TGTGCCAGCAGCTTCACCTCCGGGACAGGGAGGATTGGAAACACCATATATTTT
CDR3 protein: CASSFTSGTGRIGNTIYF
V gene: TRBV13
D gene: TRBD1
clone size: -
J gene: TRBJ1-3

CDR3 DNA: TGTGCCAGCTCAATGAGGAATGAGCAGTTCTTC
CDR3 protein: CASSMRNEQFF
V gene: TRBV18
D gene: -
clone size: -
J gene: TRBJ2-1

CDR3 DNA: TGTGCCACCTCCCCGGGACAGGGGTATTACGAGCAGTACTTC
CDR3 protein: CATSPGQGYYEQYF
V gene: TRBV6-1
D gene: TRBD1
clone size: -
J gene: TRBJ2-7